This passage covers 25 T cell receptor beta chains from one sample sequenced in a study of CXCR4 blockade with PD-1 therapy in pancreatic cancer. Produced via immunoSEQ multiplex PCR; TCRdb's table is partial and in-frame only. This table holds about 17,000 clones, approximately 68% found once. Material for sequencing was tumor tissue. The receptor set was obtained from a human donor with pancreatic ductal adenocarcinoma.

The chain uses TRBV18 and TRBJ1-1, with 11 bases that match TRBD1. The CDR3 extends over 16 amino acids. V was clipped by 2 bases and J by 5 bases; unmatched bases: 7. The germline V gene has CDR1 KGHSH and CDR2 LQKENI. The chain's CDR3 is CASSPGQGALGTEAFF. The CDR3 DNA is TGTGCCAGCTCACCAGGACAGGGGGCGTTAGGGACTGAAGCTTTCTTT. Full variable domain (outside the CDR3, taken from reference TRBV18 and TRBJ1-1): NAGVMQNPRHLVRRRGQEARLRCSPMKGHSHVYWYRQLPEEGLKFMVYLQKENIIDESGMPKERFSAEFPKEGPSILRIQQVVRGDSAAYFCASSPGQGALGTEAFFGQGTRLTVV.

J is TRBJ2-3 and V is TRBV2, with D tentatively TRBD2 (5 bases). CDR3 length: 14 amino acids. Looked up from germline, CDR1 is SNHLY and CDR2 is FYNNEI. The ends were cut back, 10 bases at V and 4 bases at J, with 18 bases in the middle. The CDR3 nucleotides read TGTGCCACCCACTGGTCGGGGAACCCAGATACGCAGTATTTT. Protein product: CATHWSGNPDTQYF.

This clone is a singleton in its sample. The gene calls are TRBV28 and TRBJ1-2; 8 bases fit TRBD1. The CDR3 spans 13 residues. Germline CDR1 MDHEN, CDR2 SYDVKM. With 10 bases clipped from V and 3 bases from J, the junction kept 7 bases outside the gene matches. CDR3 protein: CATLDRADYGYTF. Written as DNA, the CDR3 is TGTGCCACTCTGGACAGGGCGGACTATGGCTACACCTTC.

V and J are TRBV28 and TRBJ2-1, with a tentative D call TRBD1 (6 bases). This CDR3 contains 17 residues. Trimming took 6 bases from V and 8 from J, leaving 26 bases between them. Germline V CDR1 and CDR2: MDHEN, SYDVKM. CDR3 loop: CASSPNHRDTLRDEQFF. CDR3 nucleotides: TGTGCCAGCAGCCCGAATCACCGGGACACCCTCAGGGATGAGCAGTTCTTC.

This sequence joins TRBV10-3 and TRBJ1-2; D is unresolved. Germline values: CDR1 ENHRY, CDR2 SYGVKD. The CDR3 length is 15 residues. V was pared by 0 bases and J by 0 bases, with 8 bases between. The CDR3 coding sequence is TGTGCCATCAGTGAGTCGCAGGTAGCTAACTATGGCTACACCTTC. Translating it yields CAISESQVANYGYTF.

The chain joins TRBV18 to TRBJ2-2; TRBD2 agrees at 7 bases. The trim removed 1 base at V and 5 bases at J, leaving 7 bases unmatched. Per germline, CDR1 KGHSH and CDR2 LQKENI. This CDR3 comprises 16 residues. CDR3 region: CASSPRGRAQTGELFF. CDR3 coding DNA: TGTGCCAGCTCACCACGTGGGAGGGCCCAAACCGGGGAGCTGTTTTTT.

The rearrangement joins TRBV29-1 to TRBJ2-3, with a weak D call TRBD2 (6 bases). CDR1 is SQVTM, CDR2 ANQGSEA, per germline. V lost 3 bases, J lost 5 bases, and 15 bases lay in between. The CDR3 sequence is 14 residues long. The CDR3 protein is CSVDGGTPRDTQYF. The CDR3 DNA reads TGCAGCGTTGACGGCGGGACCCCCAGAGATACGCAGTATTTT.

The chain uses TRBV19 and TRBJ2-3; possible D gene TRBD1, 5 bases. The germline V gene has CDR1 LNHDA and CDR2 SQIVND (reference sequence). The CDR3 spans 14 residues. V was cut by 1 base and J by 3 bases, with 8 bases left in between. The CDR3 reads CASSIGQITDTQYF. The DNA of the CDR3 is TGTGCCAGTAGTATAGGACAGATTACAGATACGCAGTATTTT.

This chain connects TRBV28 to TRBJ1-1; TRBD1 agrees at 8 bases. The V segment lost 3 bases and the J segment 1 base; nucleotides outside the gene matches: 1. CDR1 MDHEN and CDR2 SYDVKM come from the germline V gene. The CDR3 has 14 residues. In DNA form, the CDR3 reads TGTGCCAGCAGTTTTGGGACAGGGAACACTGAAGCTTTCTTT. This translates into CASSFGTGNTEAFF.

The chain uses TRBV19 and TRBJ2-3; TRBD2 agrees at 10 bases. Germline values: CDR1 LNHDA, CDR2 SQIVND (reference sequence). The CDR3 totals 17 residues. The V gene end was trimmed by 5 bases and the J gene end by 2 bases; junction bases not matched to a gene: 10. The CDR3 DNA is TGTGCCAGTAGTTGGGGCCCGGGACTAGCGTCCACAGATACGCAGTATTTT. Its translation is CASSWGPGLASTDTQYF.

The chain links TRBV7-7 to TRBJ2-4; D not certain. The CDR3 has 14 residues. Trimming left V 2 bases short and J 0 bases short, with 5 bases between. Per the germline V gene, CDR1 is SSHAT and CDR2 is FNYEAQ (reference sequence). This CDR3 is CASSLPAAKNIQYF. CDR3 coding DNA: TGTGCCAGCAGCTTACCCGCAGCCAAAAACATTCAGTACTTC.

The chain has TRBV19 and TRBJ1-4, with TRBD1 as a possible D gene (6 bases). CDR1 is LNHDA and CDR2 is SQIVND in the germline V gene (reference sequence). The germline V and J ends were trimmed by 5 bases and 3 bases, with 13 bases remaining between them. CDR3 length: 15 amino acids. In nucleotides, the CDR3 is TGTGCCAGTAGTCCTGCAGGGGTGGCTAATGAAAAACTGTTTTTT. This sequence encodes CASSPAGVANEKLFF.

The rearrangement joins TRBV28 to TRBJ2-1; 7 bases align to TRBD1. Germline values: CDR1 MDHEN, CDR2 SYDVKM. Trimming cost V 5 bases and J 4 bases; bases outside gene matches: 8. The CDR3 runs 15 residues. The CDR3 here is CASSPQGNPYNEQFF. The CDR3 DNA sequence: TGTGCCAGCAGTCCACAGGGGAACCCATACAATGAGCAGTTCTTC.

The gene calls are TRBV29-1 and TRBJ2-7, with 9 bases fitting TRBD1. The V gene end was trimmed by 6 bases and the J gene end by 6 bases; junction bases not matched to a gene: 12. The CDR3 is 14 residues long. The germline gives CDR1 SQVTM, CDR2 ANQGSEA. The CDR3 loop is CSVGTGISLREQYF. CDR3 DNA: TGCAGCGTCGGGACAGGGATAAGTCTACGCGAGCAGTACTTC.

The sample holds a few counts of this clone. J is TRBJ1-3 and V is TRBV6-8, with 8 bases matching TRBD1. The germline V gene has CDR1 MNHGY and CDR2 SAAAGT. The ends lost 4 bases at V and 1 base at J; junction bases unmatched: 3. This CDR3 contains 15 residues. In DNA form, the CDR3 reads TGTGCCAGCAGTTTAGGACAGGGTTCTGGAAACACCATATATTTT. This encodes CASSLGQGSGNTIYF.

Only a few counts were recorded for this clone. The CDR3 protein is CASSEILGQGSLGYGYTF. Written as DNA, the CDR3 is TGTGCCAGCAGTGAAATATTGGGGCAGGGAAGCCTCGGCTATGGCTACACCTTC. The chain has TRBV2 and TRBJ1-2, with D possibly matching TRBD1 (5 bases). The CDR3 length is 18 residues. CDR1 and CDR2 from the germline V gene are SNHLY and FYNNEI. V was shortened by 2 bases and J by 4 bases, with 23 bases between the two germline ends.

The rearrangement joins TRBV28 to TRBJ2-3, with D possibly being TRBD2 (6 bases). The germline V gene has CDR1 MDHEN and CDR2 SYDVKM. Trimming cost V 7 bases and J 4 bases, with 15 bases left between them. The CDR3 covers 14 residues. The CDR3 loop is CASTQRGAADTQYF. CDR3 DNA: TGTGCCAGCACCCAGCGCGGGGCGGCAGATACGCAGTATTTT.

The rearrangement uses TRBV11-3 and TRBJ1-3; D not resolved. Germline V lookup: CDR1 SGHNT, CDR2 YENEEA. This CDR3 contains 14 residues. V lost 5 bases to trimming and J lost 0 bases, with 8 bases between them. CDR3 sequence reads: CASSRTSSGNTIYF. In DNA form, the CDR3 reads TGTGCCAGCAGCCGGACCAGCTCTGGAAACACCATATATTTT.

In this sample, this clone turned up once. V and J are TRBV12-5 and TRBJ1-1, with D tentatively TRBD1 (6 bases). This CDR3 comprises 12 residues. V was cut by 3 bases and J by 5 bases, with 7 bases left in between. Germline CDR1 and CDR2: LGHNT and FRNRAP. CDR3 amino acids: CASGLGGTEAFF. DNA of the CDR3: TGTGCTAGTGGTTTAGGGGGGACTGAAGCTTTCTTT.

This clone was seen a handful of times. The chain recombines TRBV30 with TRBJ1-1; D ambiguous. Germline V gene sequence: CDR1 GTSNPN, CDR2 SVGIG (reference sequence). Trimming removed 2 bases from V and 1 base from J, with 8 bases in between. This CDR3 is built from 13 residues. The CDR3 bases are TGTGCCTGGAGTACAAGACAGAACACTGAAGCTTTCTTT. Protein: CAWSTRQNTEAFF.

This clone was detected many times. The genes are TRBV2 and TRBJ2-7; TRBD1 matches at 10 bases. CDR3 length equals 13 residues. Per the germline V gene, CDR1 is SNHLY and CDR2 is FYNNEI. The V segment lost 6 bases and the J segment 7 bases; nucleotides outside the gene matches: 6. The CDR3 DNA reads as TGTGCCAGCAGACCCAGGACAGGGGGTGAGCAGTACTTC. Encoded protein: CASRPRTGGEQYF.

This chain connects TRBV19 to TRBJ2-5, with D possibly matching TRBD1 (5 bases). This CDR3 spans 14 amino acids. Trimming removed 3 bases from V and 5 bases from J, with 13 bases in between. Germline values: CDR1 LNHDA, CDR2 SQIVND (reference sequence). In nucleotides, the CDR3 is TGTGCCAGTAGTATCGCCGACTGGGGCGAGACCCAGTACTTC. This translates into CASSIADWGETQYF.

The sample holds a few counts of this clone. The gene calls are TRBV8-2 and TRBJ1-1. TRBV8-2 represents a pseudogene. The CDR3 runs 13 residues. For the CDR3, the DNA is TGTGCCAGCAGTTTTTTGGTGAACACTGAAGCTTTCTTT. Its translation is CASSFLVNTEAFF.

The chain has TRBV2 and TRBJ2-2; possibly TRBD2 for D (5 bases). V lost 6 bases to trimming and J lost 7 bases, with 15 bases between them. Germline assignment: CDR1 SNHLY and CDR2 FYNNEI. The CDR3 length is 14 residues. This chain's CDR3 is CASSSRRDGGELFF. Written as DNA, the CDR3 is TGTGCCAGCAGCTCCCGACGGGATGGCGGGGAGCTGTTTTTT.

V and J are TRBV19 and TRBJ2-5; possibly TRBD1 for D (5 bases). This CDR3 is 14 amino acids long. V lost 4 bases to trimming and J lost 2 bases, with 11 bases between them. CDR1 is LNHDA and CDR2 is SQIVND in the germline V gene (reference sequence). CDR3 amino acids: CASSTRTRQETQYF. Written as DNA, the CDR3 is TGTGCCAGTAGTACCCGGACACGGCAAGAGACCCAGTACTTC.